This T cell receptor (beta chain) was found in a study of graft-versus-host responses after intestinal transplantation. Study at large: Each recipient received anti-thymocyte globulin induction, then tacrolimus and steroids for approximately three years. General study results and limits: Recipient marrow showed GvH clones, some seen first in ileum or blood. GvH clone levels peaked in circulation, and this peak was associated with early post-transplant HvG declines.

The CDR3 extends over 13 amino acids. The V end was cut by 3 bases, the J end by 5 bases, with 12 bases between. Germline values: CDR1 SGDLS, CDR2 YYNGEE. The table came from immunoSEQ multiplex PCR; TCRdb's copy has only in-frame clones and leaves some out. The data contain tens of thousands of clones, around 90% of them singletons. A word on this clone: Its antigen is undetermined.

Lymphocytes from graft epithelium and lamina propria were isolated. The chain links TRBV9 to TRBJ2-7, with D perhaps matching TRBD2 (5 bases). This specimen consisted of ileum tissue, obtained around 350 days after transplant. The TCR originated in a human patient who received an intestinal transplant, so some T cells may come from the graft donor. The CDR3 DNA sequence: TGTGCCAGCAGCGACCGGGGAGATAACGAGCAGTACTTC. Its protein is CASSDRGDNEQYF.